This is a list of T cell receptor beta chains from one sample in a study of T cell responses to AZD1222 COVID-19 vaccine. TCRdb's copy holds only in-frame clones and misses some; the assay was immunoSEQ multiplex PCR. The repertoire has approximately 92,000 clones, 70% to 90% of them found once; the top ten carry approximately 3%. Sequencing was performed on peripheral blood, taken on day 0 of AZD1222 vaccination. Receptor source: an adult in good health. The conserved cysteine and the conserved F or W are not part of the CDR3 here. The D gene is left open where the match is weak. The size field is filled for only some rows; it gives once, few, many or a size class.

TRBV2	NA	11	TRBJ2-2	TRBD1	ASRTGGTGELF
TRBV6-2/TRBV6-3	NA	13	TRBJ2-5	TRBD1	ASSYLGGASETQY
TRBV7-9	NA	14	TRBJ2-1	NA	ASSQGGLPPYNEQF
TRBV19	NA	14	TRBJ1-3	NA	ASSMRQALSGNTIY
TRBV10-3	NA	12	TRBJ1-3	NA	AISAPGAGNTIY
TRBV5-6	few	11	TRBJ1-5	NA	ASSLLTLKPQH
TRBV2	NA	12	TRBJ1-1	NA	ASSLRRSNTEAF
TRBV6-5	NA	11	TRBJ2-1	NA	ASSYYGGNEQF
TRBV2	NA	12	TRBJ1-5	NA	ASSGNRGNQPQH
TRBV30	once	12	TRBJ1-1	NA	AWSEHSRRVVAF
TRBV27	NA	12	TRBJ1-6	NA	ASKPGLPVSPLH
TRBV6-5	NA	13	TRBJ2-1	NA	ASSTGGGSYNEQF
TRBV18	NA	14	TRBJ2-2	NA	ASSPVDQGGTGELF
TRBV5-1	NA	17	TRBJ2-3	TRBD2	ASSSVVPSGRGFTDTQY
TRBV5-1	NA	14	TRBJ2-3	NA	ASSLAVGFSRDTQY
TRBV18	NA	15	TRBJ2-2	NA	ASSPPNSLSGTGELF
TRBV4-1	NA	11	TRBJ1-4	NA	ASKGSGLEKLF
TRBV15	many	11	TRBJ1-4	NA	AAANYFNEKLF
TRBV27	once	15	TRBJ1-1	NA	ASIQRRGSRRNTEAF
TRBV6-6	NA	19	TRBJ2-2	TRBD2	ASSPNRRTSGSLPWPGELF
TRBV5-1	NA	10	TRBJ1-1	NA	ASKDMNTEAF
TRBV10-2	NA	13	TRBJ2-1	TRBD2	ASSERGGGANEQF
TRBV7-3	few	11	TRBJ1-2	NA	ASSLSPNYGYT
TRBV7-9	NA	11	TRBJ2-5	NA	ASSLSQGEAQY